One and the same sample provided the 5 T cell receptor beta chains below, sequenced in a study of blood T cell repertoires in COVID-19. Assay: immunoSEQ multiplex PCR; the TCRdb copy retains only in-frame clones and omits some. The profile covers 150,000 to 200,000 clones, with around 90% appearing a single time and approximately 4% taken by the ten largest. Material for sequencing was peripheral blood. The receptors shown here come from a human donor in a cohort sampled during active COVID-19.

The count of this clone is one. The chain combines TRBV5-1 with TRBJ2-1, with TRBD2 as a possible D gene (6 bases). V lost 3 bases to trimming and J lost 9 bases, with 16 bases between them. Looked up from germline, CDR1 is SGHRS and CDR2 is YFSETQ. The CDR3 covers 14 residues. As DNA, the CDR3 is TGCGCCAGCAGCTCTGGCGGTAGCGGTCTTGAGCAGTTCTTC. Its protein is CASSSGGSGLEQFF.

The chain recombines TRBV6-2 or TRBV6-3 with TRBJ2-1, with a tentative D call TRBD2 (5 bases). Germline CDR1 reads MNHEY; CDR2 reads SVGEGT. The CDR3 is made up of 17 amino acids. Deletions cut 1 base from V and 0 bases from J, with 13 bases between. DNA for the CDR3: TGTGCCAGCAGTTACTTTCTAGCCGGAGGCTCCTACAATGAGCAGTTCTTC. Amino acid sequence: CASSYFLAGGSYNEQFF.

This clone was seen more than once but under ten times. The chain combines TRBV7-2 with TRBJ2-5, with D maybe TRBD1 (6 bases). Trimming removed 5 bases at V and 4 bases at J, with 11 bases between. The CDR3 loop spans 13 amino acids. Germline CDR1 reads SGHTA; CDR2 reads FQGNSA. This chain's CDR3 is CASSPGVRETQYF. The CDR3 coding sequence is TGTGCCAGCAGCCCAGGGGTGCGAGAGACCCAGTACTTC.

The CDR3 region has the DNA TGTGCCAGCTCACCCTCCGCGCGAGTGGTCGGGAGCTCCTATAATTCACCCCTCCACTTT. Amino acids: CASSPSARVVGSSYNSPLHF. V and J are TRBV18 and TRBJ1-6, with no clear D. The germline V and J ends were trimmed by 3 bases and 0 bases, with 21 bases remaining between them. Per germline, CDR1 KGHSH and CDR2 LQKENI. The CDR3 consists of 20 residues.

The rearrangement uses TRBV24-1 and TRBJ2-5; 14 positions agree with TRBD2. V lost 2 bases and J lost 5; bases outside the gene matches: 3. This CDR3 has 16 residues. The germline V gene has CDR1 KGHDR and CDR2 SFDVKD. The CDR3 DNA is TGTGCCACCAGTGATTCGGGACTAGCGGGAGTGGAGACCCAGTACTTC. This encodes CATSDSGLAGVETQYF.